This T cell receptor beta chain was captured in a study of shared clonotypes between healthy human individuals. Looking at the study overall: Donor composition was a couple of women and three men, aged 18 to 49.

Here immunoSEQ multiplex PCR was the method, and the copy in TCRdb shows in-frame clones only, minus some. The sample lists approximately 720,000 clones, around 72% occurring once. Study results and caveats: Sharing of clonotypes among donors was expected to vary with sequencing depth. Across a handful of donors, naive CD4 shared 5% to 6%, naive CD8 under 4%, memory CD4 more than 2%, memory CD8 roughly 0.37%. Rarefaction exposed incomplete sorted-subset sequencing despite large depth.

This clone turned up a few times. Its antigen is not identified. Germline CDR1 is SGHRS and CDR2 is YFSETQ. Trimming removed 4 bases from V and 3 bases from J; junction bases left unmatched: 6. The CDR3 loop spans 15 amino acids. The V and J genes are TRBV5-1 and TRBJ2-1; 8 nucleotides line up with TRBD2. The specimen was memory CD4+ T cells sorted from blood. This sample's subset: CD45RA-negative fraction. The source of this sequence is a woman in her thirties in good health. The CDR3 reads CASSMSSGLYNEQFF. CDR3 bases: TGCGCCAGCAGCATGTCTAGCGGGCTCTACAATGAGCAGTTCTTC.